This entry describes one T cell receptor beta chain. This CDR3 contains 19 residues. V dropped 4 bases and J dropped 0; count of bases not matched to a gene: 15. Germline CDR1 is LNHDA and CDR2 is SQIVND (reference sequence). The data stem from a study of shared clonotypes between healthy human individuals. A deep-level run was used for the assay. Here immunoSEQ multiplex PCR was the method, and the copy in TCRdb shows in-frame clones only, minus some. The repertoire includes 2 million to 3 million clones, roughly 93% of them detected once, and 0.36% sits in the top ten. The TCR originated in a man between 18 and 35 years old in good health. Some clones in this sample may be carry-over from other donors' samples. Sequenced input: naive CD4+ T cells from PBMCs. Subset in this sample: CD45RA+ positively selected. J is TRBJ1-5 and V is TRBV19, with 7 positions matching TRBD1. In DNA form, the CDR3 reads TGTGCCAGTAGTAATTTATGGGACAGATATGACTATAGCAATCAGCCCCAGCATTTT. As protein: CASSNLWDRYDYSNQPQHF.